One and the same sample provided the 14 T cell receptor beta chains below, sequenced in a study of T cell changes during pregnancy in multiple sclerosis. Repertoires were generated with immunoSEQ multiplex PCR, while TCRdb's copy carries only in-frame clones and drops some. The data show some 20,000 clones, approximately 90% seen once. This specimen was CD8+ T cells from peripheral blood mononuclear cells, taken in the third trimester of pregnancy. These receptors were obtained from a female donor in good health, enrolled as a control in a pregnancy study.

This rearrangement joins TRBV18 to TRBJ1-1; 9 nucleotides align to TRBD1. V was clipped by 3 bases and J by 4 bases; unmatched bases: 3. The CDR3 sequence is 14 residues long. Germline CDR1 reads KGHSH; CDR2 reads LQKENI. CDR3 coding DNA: TGTGCCAGCTCACCGGGACAGGGATTCACTGAAGCTTTCTTT. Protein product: CASSPGQGFTEAFF.

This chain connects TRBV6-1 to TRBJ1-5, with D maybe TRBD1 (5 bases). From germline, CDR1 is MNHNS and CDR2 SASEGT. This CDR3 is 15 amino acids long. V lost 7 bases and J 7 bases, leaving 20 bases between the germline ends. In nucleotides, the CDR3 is TGTGCCAGCATCCTGAATCCGCAGGGAGGACAGCCCCAGCATTTT. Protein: CASILNPQGGQPQHF.

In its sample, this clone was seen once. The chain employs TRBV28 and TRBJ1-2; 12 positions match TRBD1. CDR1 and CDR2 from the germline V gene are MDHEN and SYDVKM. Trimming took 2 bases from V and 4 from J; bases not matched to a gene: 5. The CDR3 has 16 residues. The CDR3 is CASSLPGTGGIYGYTF. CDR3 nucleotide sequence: TGTGCCAGCAGTTTACCCGGGACAGGGGGCATCTATGGCTACACCTTC.

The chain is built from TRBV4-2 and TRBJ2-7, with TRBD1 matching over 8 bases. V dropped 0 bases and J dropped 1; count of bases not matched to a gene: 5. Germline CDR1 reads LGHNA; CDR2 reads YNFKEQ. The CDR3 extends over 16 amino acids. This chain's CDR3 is CASSQDETGGSYEQYF. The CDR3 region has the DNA TGTGCCAGCAGCCAAGATGAAACAGGGGGTTCCTACGAGCAGTACTTC.

CDR3 loop: CASSLRGRDRASYEQYF. In DNA form, the CDR3 reads TGTGCCAGCAGTTTGAGGGGCCGGGACAGGGCATCCTACGAGCAGTACTTC. This chain joins TRBV28 and TRBJ2-7; 9 bases match TRBD1. This CDR3 has 17 residues. Trimming cost V 3 bases and J 1 base; bases outside gene matches: 10. The germline V gene encodes CDR1 MDHEN and CDR2 SYDVKM.

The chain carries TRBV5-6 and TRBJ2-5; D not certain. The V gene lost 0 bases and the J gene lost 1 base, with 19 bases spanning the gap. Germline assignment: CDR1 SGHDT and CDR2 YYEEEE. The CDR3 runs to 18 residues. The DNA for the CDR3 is TGTGCCAGCAGCTTGGGGTGGATGGTCGTGGGCTCCCAAGAGACCCAGTACTTC. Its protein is CASSLGWMVVGSQETQYF.

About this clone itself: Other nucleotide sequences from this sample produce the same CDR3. CDR3 residues: CASSSGTGSYEQYF. In DNA form, the CDR3 reads TGTGCCAGCAGCTCAGGGACAGGGAGCTACGAGCAGTACTTC. J is TRBJ2-7 and V is TRBV6-5; 9 bases line up with TRBD1. CDR3 length: 14 amino acids. Germline V gene lookup returns CDR1 MNHEY and CDR2 SVGAGI. The junction had 6 bases not matched to a gene; V was cut back by 6 bases and J by 3 bases.

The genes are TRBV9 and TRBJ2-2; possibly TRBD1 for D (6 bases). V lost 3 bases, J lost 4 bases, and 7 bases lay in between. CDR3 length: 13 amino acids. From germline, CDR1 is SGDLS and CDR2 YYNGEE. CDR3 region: CASSETGTGELFF. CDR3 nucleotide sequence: TGTGCCAGCAGCGAGACAGGCACCGGGGAGCTGTTTTTT. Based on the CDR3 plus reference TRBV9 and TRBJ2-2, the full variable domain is DSGVTQTPKHLITATGQRVTLRCSPRSGDLSVYWYQQSLDQGLQFLIQYYNGEERAKGNILERFSAQQFPDLHSELNLSSLELGDSALYFCASSETGTGELFFGEGSRLTVL.

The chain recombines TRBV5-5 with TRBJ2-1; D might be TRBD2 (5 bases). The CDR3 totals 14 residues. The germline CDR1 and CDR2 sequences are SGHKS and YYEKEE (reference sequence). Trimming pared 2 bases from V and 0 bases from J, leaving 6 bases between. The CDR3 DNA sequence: TGTGCCAGCAGCTTACTAGACTCCTACAATGAGCAGTTCTTC. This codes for CASSLLDSYNEQFF.

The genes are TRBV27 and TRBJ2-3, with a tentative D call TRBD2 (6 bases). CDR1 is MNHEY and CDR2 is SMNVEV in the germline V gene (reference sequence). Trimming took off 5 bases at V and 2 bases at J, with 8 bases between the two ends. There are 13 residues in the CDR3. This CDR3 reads CASSRGATDTQYF. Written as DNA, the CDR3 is TGTGCCAGCAGTCGCGGGGCCACAGATACGCAGTATTTT.

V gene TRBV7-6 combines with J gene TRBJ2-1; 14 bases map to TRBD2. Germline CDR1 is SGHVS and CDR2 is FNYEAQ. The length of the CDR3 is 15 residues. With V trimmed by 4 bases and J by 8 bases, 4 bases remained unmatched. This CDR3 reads CASSSGTSGRYEQFF. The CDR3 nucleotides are TGTGCCAGCAGCTCAGGGACTAGCGGGAGATATGAGCAGTTCTTC.

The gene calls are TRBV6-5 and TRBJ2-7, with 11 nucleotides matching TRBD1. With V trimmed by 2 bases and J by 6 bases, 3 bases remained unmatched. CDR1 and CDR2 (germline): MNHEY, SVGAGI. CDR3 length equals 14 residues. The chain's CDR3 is CASSYIGTGGEQYF. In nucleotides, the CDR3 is TGTGCCAGCAGTTACATTGGGACAGGGGGCGAGCAGTACTTC.

CDR3 amino acids: CATSRDIYRVEETQYF. In DNA, the CDR3 is TGTGCCACCAGCAGAGACATATACAGGGTCGAGGAGACCCAGTACTTC. The chain combines TRBV15 with TRBJ2-5; D might be TRBD1 (6 bases). V shed 0 bases and J shed 5 bases, with 16 bases lying between them. The CDR3 has 16 residues. Germline V gene lookup returns CDR1 LNHNV and CDR2 YYDKDF (reference sequence).

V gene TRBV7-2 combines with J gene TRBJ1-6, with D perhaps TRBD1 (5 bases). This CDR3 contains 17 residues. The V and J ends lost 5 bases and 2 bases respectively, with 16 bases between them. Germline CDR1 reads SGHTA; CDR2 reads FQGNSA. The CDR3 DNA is TGTGCCAGCAGCGGAGGAGGGAAAGGGGCCTATAATTCACCCCTCCACTTT. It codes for CASSGGGKGAYNSPLHF.